This T cell receptor beta chain is drawn from a study of blood T cells in healthy people across ages. V gave up 0 bases and J gave up 2 bases; unmatched junction bases: 9. This CDR3 has 18 amino acids. Germline loops: CDR1 SNHLY, CDR2 FYNNEI. Alongside a J-beta primer mix, a sample-barcoded 5' primer served in a second PCR lasting roughly 6 to 11 cycles. TCRdb re-called the 5' RACE reads with MiXCR, one entry per CDR3 protein. This sample has around 790,000 distinct CDR3 sequences, with approximately 48% found just once. The sequence derives from a man aged 55 to 70 in good health. Sample: blood. The chain employs TRBV2 and TRBJ2-3, with 9 bases identical to TRBD1. The CDR3 loop reads CASSEAGTGQRDTDTQYF. The CDR3 nucleotides are TGTGCCAGCAGTGAAGCCGGGACAGGGCAAAGGGACACAGATACGCAGTATTTT.